Each of the 2 T cell receptor beta chains below was sequenced from the same sample in a study of blood T cell repertoires in COVID-19. Sequencing was performed with immunoSEQ multiplex PCR; in TCRdb, only in-frame clones are kept and a portion is missing. There are some 100,000 clones in the sample; about 80% occur only once, and about 6.8% lies in the top ten. Input material: peripheral blood. These TCRs come from a man in his 70s with acute or convalescent COVID-19.

This clone is a singleton in its sample. The genes are TRBV9 and TRBJ1-6; D gene ambiguous. V lost 2 bases and J 10 bases, leaving 10 bases between the germline ends. Germline CDR1 and CDR2: SGDLS and YYNGEE. The CDR3 spans 13 residues. CDR3 bases: TGTGCCAGCAGCGTCGGGGAGAGGTCACCCCTCCACTTT. As protein: CASSVGERSPLHF.

This sequence joins TRBV28 and TRBJ2-6; TRBD2 is a possible D gene (6 bases). V was trimmed by 4 bases and J by 0 bases, leaving 13 bases between them. Looked up from germline, CDR1 is MDHEN and CDR2 is SYDVKM. The CDR3 consists of 17 residues. The CDR3 DNA sequence: TGTGCCAGCAGTTACGGAGGGGCCGTCTCTGGGGCCAACGTCCTGACTTTC. This gives the protein CASSYGGAVSGANVLTF.